This is a list of T cell receptor beta chains from one sample in a study of T-cell reconstitution after alpha-beta-depleted transplantation in children. TCRdb analysed the PCR reads with MiXCR anew, one entry per CDR3 protein. The sample contains 400,000 to 500,000 distinct CDR3 sequences, about a tenth of which appear only once. The sample was PBMCs from the stem cell graft donor, taken from the stem cell graft. The receptor source for this set is a human donor who donated a stem cell graft to a child with acute myeloid leukemia. Each CDR3 is given with its conserved first and last residue. The D gene is left open where the match is weak. Size is stated for part of the rows, as once, few or many counts, or as a class when the clone is expanded.

TRBD1,TRBV2,few,TRBJ1-6,CASRVGTAHNSPLHF,TGTGCCAGCAGAGTCGGGACAGCTCATAATTCACCCCTCCACTTT
TRBD1,TRBV25-1,.,TRBJ2-7,CASSDRQGTHEQYF,TGTGCCAGCAGTGATAGACAGGGGACCCACGAGCAGTACTTC
.,TRBV20-1,.,TRBJ2-3,CSARDPLEGTDTQYF,TGCAGTGCTAGAGATCCGTTGGAGGGCACAGATACGCAGTATTTT
.,TRBV5-1,many,TRBJ1-1,CASSLPGNTEAFF,TGCGCCAGCAGCTTGCCTGGGAACACTGAAGCTTTCTTT
TRBD1,TRBV6-2/TRBV6-3,few,TRBJ2-1,CASQDRGVRNEQFF,TGTGCCAGCCAGGACAGGGGGGTGAGAAATGAGCAGTTCTTC
TRBD1,TRBV7-8,many,TRBJ1-4,CASSWDRREKLFF,TGTGCCAGCAGCTGGGACAGACGCGAAAAACTGTTTTTT
.,TRBV12-3/TRBV12-4,.,TRBJ2-4,CASSGAGTRNIQYF,TGTGCCAGCAGTGGTGCCGGGACAAGAAACATTCAGTACTTC
.,TRBV10-3,.,TRBJ1-2,CAISEIDYGYTF,TGTGCCATCAGTGAGATTGACTATGGCTACACCTTC
.,TRBV7-9,many,TRBJ2-1,CASSLALEVGGEQFF,TGTGCCAGCAGCTTAGCGCTAGAAGTTGGCGGTGAGCAGTTCTTC
.,TRBV7-2,many,TRBJ1-6,CASSLLPGTYYSPLHF,TGTGCCAGCAGCTTACTACCCGGGACGTACTATTCACCCCTCCACTTT
.,TRBV7-2,.,TRBJ1-4,CASSPTDLGEKLFF,TGTGCCAGCAGCCCAACCGACTTAGGGGAAAAACTGTTTTTT
.,TRBV29-1,few,TRBJ1-2,CSVEVPGANYGYTF,TGCAGCGTTGAGGTCCCCGGCGCTAACTATGGCTACACCTTC
TRBD1,TRBV6-1,.,TRBJ2-5,CASSAMTGGEETQYF,TGTGCCAGCAGTGCTATGACAGGGGGCGAAGAGACCCAGTACTTC
TRBD1,TRBV20-1,few,TRBJ2-7,CSGVINRDSPYEQYF,TGCAGTGGTGTCATAAACCGGGACAGCCCTTACGAGCAGTACTTC
TRBD2,TRBV7-2,few,TRBJ2-5,CASSLGTSEETQYF,TGTGCCAGCAGCCTCGGGACTAGCGAAGAGACCCAGTACTTC
.,TRBV15,few,TRBJ1-2,CATSSTVGIYGYTF,TGTGCCACCAGCAGTACGGTGGGGATCTATGGCTACACCTTC
.,TRBV7-2,.,TRBJ2-4,CASSPPEVPKNIQYF,TGTGCCAGCAGCCCCCCCGAGGTCCCCAAAAACATTCAGTACTTC
TRBD2,TRBV5-5,many,TRBJ2-1,CASSTGLAVLSYNEQFF,TGTGCCAGCAGCACAGGACTAGCGGTCTTATCCTACAATGAGCAGTTCTTC
.,TRBV7-3,.,TRBJ2-7,CASSPTGADYEQYF,TGTGCCAGCAGCCCAACCGGGGCGGACTACGAGCAGTACTTC
.,TRBV7-8,.,TRBJ2-3,CVSSLALRGFADTQYF,TGTGTCAGCAGCTTAGCGTTACGGGGGTTTGCAGATACGCAGTATTTT
TRBD2,TRBV7-3,.,TRBJ2-2,CASSLTATVGLDTGELFF,TGTGCCAGCAGCTTAACGGCCACGGTCGGACTAGACACCGGGGAGCTGTTTTTT
TRBD1,TRBV2,.,TRBJ1-5,CATGGLSNQPQHF,TGTGCCACAGGGGGCTTAAGCAATCAGCCCCAGCATTTT
.,TRBV7-6,.,TRBJ2-1,CASSLGTDVYNEQFF,TGTGCCAGCAGCTTGGGAACGGACGTCTACAATGAGCAGTTCTTC
.,TRBV6-2/TRBV6-3,.,TRBJ2-7,CASTRGGGYEQYF,TGTGCCAGCACCCGGGGTGGGGGCTACGAGCAGTACTTC
TRBD2,TRBV7-2,few,TRBJ2-4,CASSLRLAGPKNIQYF,TGTGCCAGCAGCTTAAGACTAGCGGGCCCCAAAAACATTCAGTACTTC
.,TRBV21-1,few,TRBJ1-5,CASSNHFYSNQPQHF,TGTGCCAGCAGCAACCACTTCTATAGCAATCAGCCCCAGCATTTT
.,TRBV30,few,TRBJ1-6,CAWSVEGVWGRRDSPLHF,TGTGCCTGGAGTGTAGAGGGGGTGTGGGGACGGAGGGATTCACCCCTCCACTTT
TRBD2,TRBV25-1,many,TRBJ2-2,CASSVRETGELFF,TGTGCCAGCAGTGTGCGGGAGACCGGGGAGCTGTTTTTT
TRBD1,TRBV6-5,few,TRBJ1-6,CASSYSRDRGSPLHF,TGTGCCAGCAGTTACTCAAGGGACAGGGGATCACCCCTCCACTTT
TRBD1,TRBV6-2/TRBV6-3,many,TRBJ2-1,CASRTPGQGYNEQFF,TGTGCCAGCAGGACGCCGGGACAGGGCTACAATGAGCAGTTCTTC
TRBD1,TRBV19,.,TRBJ2-3,CASSILRTGWGTDTQYF,TGTGCCAGTAGTATACTTAGGACAGGGTGGGGCACAGATACGCAGTATTTT
.,TRBV4-2,.,TRBJ2-4,CASSQDSKWSGPGNIQYF,TGTGCCAGCAGCCAAGATTCAAAATGGAGCGGGCCTGGAAACATTCAGTACTTC
TRBD1,TRBV7-2,few,TRBJ2-7,CASSLDPGQPYEQYF,TGTGCCAGCAGCTTAGATCCGGGACAGCCTTACGAGCAGTACTTC
.,TRBV27,few,TRBJ1-6,CASSLYSSSYNSPLHF,TGTGCCAGCAGTTTATATTCGAGCTCCTATAATTCACCCCTCCACTTT
.,TRBV18,few,TRBJ2-7,CASSPFTTMDPREQYF,TGTGCCAGCTCACCCTTTACTACAATGGACCCCCGCGAGCAGTACTTC
.,TRBV5-1,few,TRBJ2-7,CASSLRSGLSYEQYF,TGCGCCAGCAGCTTGAGGTCAGGACTATCCTACGAGCAGTACTTC
.,TRBV29-1,.,TRBJ1-1,CSAYGVQTYTEAFF,TGCAGCGCCTACGGGGTACAGACTTACACTGAAGCTTTCTTT
TRBD1,TRBV30,.,TRBJ1-6,CAWGRGDYNSPLHF,TGTGCCTGGGGCAGGGGGGACTATAATTCACCCCTCCACTTT
.,TRBV3-1,few,TRBJ2-3,CASSRRTGVRADTQYF,TGTGCCAGCAGCCGACGAACGGGGGTACGAGCAGATACGCAGTATTTT
.,TRBV6-5,many,TRBJ1-1,CASSYSGISEAFF,TGTGCCAGCAGTTACTCTGGGATATCGGAAGCTTTCTTT
.,TRBV5-5,.,TRBJ1-2,CASSLGDRFNYGYTF,TGTGCCAGCAGCTTAGGAGACAGATTTAACTATGGCTACACCTTC
.,TRBV20-1,few,TRBJ1-1,CSASRETNTEAFF,TGCAGTGCTAGCCGGGAAACGAACACTGAAGCTTTCTTT
.,TRBV12-3/TRBV12-4,many,TRBJ1-1,CASSPQGRDTEAFF,TGTGCCAGCAGTCCTCAGGGGCGGGACACTGAAGCTTTCTTT
TRBD1,TRBV5-1,.,TRBJ2-1,CASNDGQGSYNEQFF,TGCGCCAGCAATGACGGACAGGGGAGCTACAATGAGCAGTTCTTC
TRBD2,TRBV5-1,few,TRBJ2-3,CASSPGLAGARTDTQYF,TGCGCCAGCAGCCCGGGACTAGCGGGAGCGCGCACAGATACGCAGTATTTT
.,TRBV5-1,.,TRBJ2-3,CASSSTLDADTQYF,TGCGCCAGCAGCTCTACATTAGACGCAGATACGCAGTATTTT
.,TRBV5-5,few,TRBJ1-5,CASSSREGNQPQHF,TGTGCCAGCAGCTCTCGGGAGGGGAATCAGCCCCAGCATTTT
.,TRBV29-1,.,TRBJ1-2,CSVEAQGEYYGYTF,TGCAGCGTTGAAGCTCAAGGGGAATACTATGGCTACACCTTC
.,TRBV12-3/TRBV12-4,few,TRBJ2-3,CASRGSVTQYF,TGTGCAAGCAGGGGCTCCGTTACGCAGTATTTT
.,TRBV12-3/TRBV12-4,.,TRBJ2-1,CASRVSSYNEQFF,TGTGCCAGCAGGGTCAGCTCCTACAATGAGCAGTTCTTC
TRBD2,TRBV10-3,.,TRBJ2-5,CAISGTSGREETQYF,TGTGCCATCAGTGGGACTAGCGGGAGAGAAGAGACCCAGTACTTC
.,TRBV12-3/TRBV12-4,.,TRBJ2-5,CASRPSVAQETQYF,TGTGCCAGCAGGCCCTCAGTCGCCCAAGAGACCCAGTACTTC
TRBD1,TRBV6-5,.,TRBJ1-1,CASSYSRTGTEAFF,TGTGCCAGCAGTTACTCGCGGACAGGGACTGAAGCTTTCTTT
.,TRBV4-1,few,TRBJ2-4,CASSQEWGREGGIQYF,TGCGCCAGCAGCCAAGAATGGGGCAGGGAAGGAGGCATTCAGTACTTC
.,TRBV7-2,.,TRBJ2-5,CASSLSLRQQETQYF,TGTGCCAGCAGCTTAAGTCTTCGGCAACAAGAGACCCAGTACTTC
.,TRBV6-5,few,TRBJ2-1,CASSYPQGDEQFF,TGTGCCAGCAGTTACCCCCAAGGGGATGAGCAGTTCTTC
.,TRBV29-1,.,TRBJ1-1,CSVSQQNTEAFF,TGCAGCGTTTCACAGCAGAACACTGAAGCTTTCTTT
TRBD2,TRBV7-9,.,TRBJ2-1,CASSPPLAGVYNEQFF,TGTGCCAGCAGCCCGCCCTTAGCGGGAGTGTACAATGAGCAGTTCTTC